Below, 24 T cell receptor beta chains from the same sample are listed, as sequenced in a study of blood T cell repertoires in COVID-19. Method: immunoSEQ multiplex PCR; TCRdb's copy keeps in-frame clones and lacks some. This table has some 320,000 clones, approximately 87% appearing once. What was sequenced was peripheral blood. These TCRs come from a woman in her forties or fifties who had recovered from COVID-19.

This rearrangement joins TRBV19 to TRBJ2-3; D is perhaps TRBD1 (7 bases). Between the trimmed V and J ends, which lost 3 bases and 3 bases, there was a span of 16 bases. Germline V gene lookup returns CDR1 LNHDA and CDR2 SQIVND (reference sequence). This CDR3 is built from 16 residues. CDR3 DNA sequence: TGTGCCAGTAGTATCCCTCAGGGGGGTCTGACAGATACGCAGTATTTT. Its translation is CASSIPQGGLTDTQYF.

The chain is built from TRBV29-1 and TRBJ2-7; tentative D call: TRBD1 (6 bases). CDR1 is SQVTM, CDR2 ANQGSEA, per germline. With 5 bases removed from V and 5 bases from J, the gap between germline ends came to 13 bases. The CDR3 consists of 12 residues. CDR3 coding DNA: TGCAGCGTTCTGACGACAGGTCACGAGCAGTACTTC. This sequence encodes CSVLTTGHEQYF.

The chain combines TRBV9 with TRBJ2-3, with 7 bases identical to TRBD1. The CDR3 is made up of 18 amino acids. Per germline, CDR1 SGDLS and CDR2 YYNGEE. V was clipped by 0 bases and J by 4 bases; unmatched bases: 14. The CDR3 DNA is TGTGCCAGCAGCGTAGTTAGGACAGGAACTTTGCAGGCAGATACGCAGTATTTT. This sequence encodes CASSVVRTGTLQADTQYF.

V gene TRBV27 combines with J gene TRBJ1-1; tentatively, D is TRBD1 (5 bases). This CDR3 is built from 13 residues. V was cut by 0 bases and J by 8 bases, with 10 bases left in between. The V gene's germline CDR1 is MNHEY and CDR2 SMNVEV (reference sequence). DNA for the CDR3: TGTGCCAGCAGTTTATCGGGTCGGGGGGAAGCTTTCTTT. Its translation is CASSLSGRGEAFF.

The rearrangement joins TRBV6-4 to TRBJ1-3; 9 nucleotides match TRBD1. The CDR3 runs to 14 residues. Germline CDR1 MRHNA, CDR2 SNTAGT. V shed 7 bases, J shed 6 bases, and the junction held 7 bases outside the gene matches. As DNA, the CDR3 is TGTGCCAGCACCCCGGGACAGGGATTAAACACCATATATTTT. It specifies CASTPGQGLNTIYF.

This clone has a single count. The rearrangement links TRBV28 to TRBJ1-1, with TRBD1 identical over 7 bases. CDR1 MDHEN and CDR2 SYDVKM come from the germline V gene. This CDR3 region has 16 residues. The junction had 8 bases not matched to a gene; V was cut back by 3 bases and J by 1 base. The CDR3 spells CASSFLGGPGNTEAFF. The CDR3 region has the DNA TGTGCCAGCAGTTTTTTAGGGGGCCCCGGGAACACTGAAGCTTTCTTT.

This clone was seen a few times. The chain couples TRBV10-3 to TRBJ1-1, with a weak D call TRBD1 (6 bases). CDR3 length: 13 amino acids. Germline CDR1 is ENHRY and CDR2 is SYGVKD. Deletions cut 6 bases from V and 3 bases from J, with 11 bases between. The DNA for the CDR3 is TGTGCCATCAGGGGGGCGCCGGACACTGAAGCTTTCTTT. This translates into CAIRGAPDTEAFF.

The J gene is TRBJ2-1, the V gene TRBV9; TRBD2 matches at 9 bases. Per germline, CDR1 SGDLS and CDR2 YYNGEE. This CDR3 has 16 amino acids. Trimming took 0 bases from V and 4 from J; bases not matched to a gene: 5. CDR3 sequence reads: CASSVDPSGNYNEQFF. The CDR3 DNA reads as TGTGCCAGCAGCGTAGATCCTAGCGGGAATTACAATGAGCAGTTCTTC.

This clone was detected a few times. The V gene is TRBV19, the J gene TRBJ1-2; 8 positions match TRBD1. Germline V gene lookup returns CDR1 LNHDA and CDR2 SQIVND (reference sequence). The V and J ends lost 5 bases and 3 bases, in that order; junction bases with no gene match: 11. The CDR3 is 16 residues long. CDR3 sequence (DNA): TGTGCCAGTAGTCCTAGGACAGGGATTGGGGACTATGGCTACACCTTC. Translation: CASSPRTGIGDYGYTF.

The CDR3 reads CATSRGFERTGDAYEQYF. CDR3 bases: TGTGCCACCAGCAGAGGTTTCGAACGGACAGGGGACGCCTACGAGCAGTACTTC. The chain uses TRBV15 and TRBJ2-7; the match to TRBD1 covers 9 bases. This CDR3 has 18 amino acids. The germline CDR1 and CDR2 sequences are LNHNV and YYDKDF (reference sequence). Trimming took 1 base from V and 2 from J; bases not matched to a gene: 12.

This clone was observed a single time. The rearrangement links TRBV7-9 to TRBJ1-2; D is uncertain. V gave up 0 bases and J gave up 4 bases, with 3 bases separating them. The CDR3 runs to 12 residues. The germline V gene encodes CDR1 SEHNR and CDR2 FQNEAQ (reference sequence). CDR3 sequence reads: CASSLASYGYTF. The DNA of the CDR3 is TGTGCCAGCAGCTTAGCCAGCTATGGCTACACCTTC.

V gene TRBV5-1 combines with J gene TRBJ1-1; D is unresolved. Trimming pared 4 bases from V and 5 bases from J, leaving 15 bases between. The germline CDR1 and CDR2 sequences are SGHRS and YFSETQ. The CDR3 loop spans 14 amino acids. The CDR3 DNA is TGCGCCAGCAGCCCCGGAGGGTTTCTTACTGAAGCTTTCTTT. Protein product: CASSPGGFLTEAFF.

The genes are TRBV4-3 and TRBJ2-7, with 9 bases fitting TRBD1. CDR3 length: 16 amino acids. After removal of 0 bases from V and 4 bases from J, the junction contained 7 bases not matched to a gene. Germline V gene lookup returns CDR1 LGHNA and CDR2 YSLEER. The CDR3 here is CASSQDHSGQGYEQYF. The CDR3 region has the DNA TGCGCCAGCAGCCAAGATCATTCGGGACAGGGATACGAGCAGTACTTC.

As DNA, the CDR3 is TGTGCCAGCAGTTTAAGGGGGACCAAAAACATTCAGTACTTC. It yields the protein CASSLRGTKNIQYF. The J gene is TRBJ2-4, the V gene TRBV28, with D possibly being TRBD1 (6 bases). The CDR3 is 14 residues long. Trimming removed 2 bases at V and 2 bases at J, with 7 bases between. CDR1 is MDHEN and CDR2 is SYDVKM in the germline V gene.

The chain is built from TRBV9 and TRBJ2-7, with 7 bases that match TRBD2. The length of the CDR3 is 14 residues. V was pared by 0 bases and J by 6 bases, with 6 bases of the junction left unmatched. Germline V lookup: CDR1 SGDLS, CDR2 YYNGEE. The CDR3 region has the DNA TGTGCCAGCAGCGTAGACTCTTGGGGGGGCGAGCAGTACTTC. Protein sequence: CASSVDSWGGEQYF.

The chain is built from TRBV19 and TRBJ2-7, with 7 bases matching TRBD1. V lost 7 bases to trimming and J lost 0 bases; unmatched junction nucleotides: 3. Per germline, CDR1 LNHDA and CDR2 SQIVND (reference sequence). CDR3 length: 13 amino acids. The CDR3 protein is CASTGDSSYEQYF. CDR3 bases: TGTGCCAGTACCGGGGACAGCTCCTACGAGCAGTACTTC.

V usage is TRBV28 and J usage is TRBJ1-6; a possible D gene is TRBD1 (6 bases). Deletions cut 5 bases from V and 0 bases from J, with 8 bases between. Germline CDR1 reads MDHEN; CDR2 reads SYDVKM. The CDR3 loop spans 15 amino acids. This chain's CDR3 is CASSGQSSYNSPLHF. The CDR3 nucleotides read TGTGCCAGCAGTGGACAGTCCTCCTATAATTCACCCCTCCACTTT.

The genes are TRBV10-3 and TRBJ2-7; 14 bases map to TRBD2. Germline assignment: CDR1 ENHRY and CDR2 SYGVKD. This CDR3 comprises 14 residues. Trimming removed 6 bases from V and 7 bases from J; junction bases left unmatched: 5. The CDR3 bases are TGTGCCATCAGCCGACTAGCGGGAGGGGGTGAGCAGTACTTC. Translated: CAISRLAGGGEQYF.

The chain couples TRBV4-2 to TRBJ2-7; D is perhaps TRBD2 (5 bases). CDR3 size: 14 residues. Trimming took off 1 base at V and 6 bases at J, with 13 bases between the two ends. Germline CDR1 LGHNA, CDR2 YNFKEQ. The CDR3 is CASSQGLASTEQYF. CDR3 nucleotide sequence: TGTGCCAGCAGCCAAGGTCTCGCTAGCACCGAGCAGTACTTC.

V gene TRBV30 combines with J gene TRBJ2-3, with 11 bases matching TRBD2. Germline CDR1 and CDR2: GTSNPN and SVGIG (reference sequence). Trimming took 4 bases from V and 2 from J; bases not matched to a gene: 5. This CDR3 has 15 amino acids. DNA of the CDR3: TGTGCCTGGAATCGACTAGCGGGGATCACAGATACGCAGTATTTT. Translating gives CAWNRLAGITDTQYF.

This clone has only one observation. The chain couples TRBV19 to TRBJ1-3; weak D call: TRBD1 (5 bases). Germline CDR1 is LNHDA and CDR2 is SQIVND (reference sequence). Trimming pared 5 bases from V and 2 bases from J, leaving 16 bases between. The CDR3 has 16 amino acids. CDR3 in DNA: TGTGCCAGTAGTGCCCCAGGGATTGGGGCTGGAAACACCATATATTTT. It encodes CASSAPGIGAGNTIYF. The full variable domain, rest sourced from reference TRBV19 and TRBJ1-3, is DGGITQSPKYLFRKEGQNVTLSCEQNLNHDAMYWYRQDPGQGLRLIYYSQIVNDFQKGDIAEGYSVSREKKESFPLTVTSAQKNPTAFYLCASSAPGIGAGNTIYFGEGSWLTVV.

This rearrangement joins TRBV3-1 (or the pseudogene TRBV3-2) to TRBJ1-4, with D perhaps matching TRBD1 (5 bases). The ends were cut back, 4 bases at V and 10 bases at J, with 16 bases in the middle. In germline, CDR1 is LGHDT, CDR2 YNNKEL (reference sequence). There are 14 residues in the CDR3. CDR3 sequence (DNA): TGTGCCAGCAGCCTAAGGATGGCCGGGGGAAAACTGTTTTTT. This codes for CASSLRMAGGKLFF.

V and J are TRBV4-1 and TRBJ2-3; TRBD2 is a possible D gene (5 bases). V lost 6 bases and J 3 bases, leaving 16 bases between the germline ends. Germline V CDR1 and CDR2: MGHRA, YSYEKL. The CDR3 loop spans 15 amino acids. For the CDR3, the DNA is TGCGCCAGCAGGTTCGAATGGACTGGAACAGATACGCAGTATTTT. Amino acid sequence: CASRFEWTGTDTQYF.

This sequence joins TRBV9 and TRBJ2-7; 7 bases map to TRBD2. Germline values: CDR1 SGDLS, CDR2 YYNGEE. Losses at the gene ends were 7 bases for V and 2 bases for J; bases not matched to a gene: 12. The CDR3 is 15 residues long. The CDR3 nucleotides read TGTGCCAGCGGAGTTACAAGCGGGGAGACCTACGAGCAGTACTTC. Its translation is CASGVTSGETYEQYF.